This T cell receptor (beta chain) was retrieved from a study of control samples from healthy donors and cancer patients. Germline assignment: CDR1 LNHNV and CDR2 YYDKDF (reference sequence). The ends were cut back, 4 bases at V and 2 bases at J, with 8 bases in the middle. This CDR3 region has 13 residues. Some clones are missing from TCRdb's copy, which holds only in-frame ones; the method was immunoSEQ multiplex PCR. The sample has tens of thousands of clones; over 85% are singletons. The chain uses TRBV15 and TRBJ1-1; D remains ambiguous. The sample comprised blood. This TCR derives from a woman in her twenties or thirties in good health. For the CDR3, the DNA is TGTGCCACCAGCACGGGTCGAAACACTGAAGCTTTCTTT. Translation: CATSTGRNTEAFF.